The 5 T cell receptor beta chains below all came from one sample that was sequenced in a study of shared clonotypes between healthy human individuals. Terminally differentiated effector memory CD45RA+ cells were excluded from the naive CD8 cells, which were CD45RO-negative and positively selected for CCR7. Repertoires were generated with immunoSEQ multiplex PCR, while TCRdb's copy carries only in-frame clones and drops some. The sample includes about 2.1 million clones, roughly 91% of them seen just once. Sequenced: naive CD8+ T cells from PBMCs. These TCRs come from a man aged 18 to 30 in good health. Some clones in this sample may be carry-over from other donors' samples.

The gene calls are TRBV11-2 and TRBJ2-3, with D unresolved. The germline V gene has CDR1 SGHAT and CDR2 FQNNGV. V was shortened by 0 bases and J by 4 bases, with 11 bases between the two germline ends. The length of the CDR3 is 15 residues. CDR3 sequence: CASSLERTSADTQYF. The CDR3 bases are TGTGCCAGCAGCTTAGAGAGGACCTCCGCAGATACGCAGTATTTT. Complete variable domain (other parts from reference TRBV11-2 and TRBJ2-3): EAGVAQSPRYKIIEKRQSVAFWCNPISGHATLYWYQQILGQGPKLLIQFQNNGVVDDSQLPKDRFSAERLKGVDSTLKIQPAKLEDSAVYLCASSLERTSADTQYFGPGTRLTVL.

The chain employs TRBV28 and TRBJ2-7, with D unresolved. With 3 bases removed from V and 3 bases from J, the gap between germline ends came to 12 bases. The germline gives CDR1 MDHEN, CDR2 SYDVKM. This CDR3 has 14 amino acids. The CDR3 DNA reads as TGTGCCAGCAGTTTTATGGGAAATGTCTACGAGCAGTACTTC. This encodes CASSFMGNVYEQYF.

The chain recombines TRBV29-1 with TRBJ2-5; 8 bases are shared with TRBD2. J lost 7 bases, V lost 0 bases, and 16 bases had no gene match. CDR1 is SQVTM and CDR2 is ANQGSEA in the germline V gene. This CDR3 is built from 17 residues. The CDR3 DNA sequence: TGCAGCGTTGAAGAGAGTAGCGGGACCCCCATATTTGGGACCCAGTACTTC. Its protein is CSVEESSGTPIFGTQYF.

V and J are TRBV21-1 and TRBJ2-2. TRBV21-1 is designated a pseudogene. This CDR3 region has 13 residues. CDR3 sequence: CASSKALAGELFF. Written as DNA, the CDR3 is TGTGCCAGCAGCAAAGCATTGGCCGGGGAGCTGTTTTTT.

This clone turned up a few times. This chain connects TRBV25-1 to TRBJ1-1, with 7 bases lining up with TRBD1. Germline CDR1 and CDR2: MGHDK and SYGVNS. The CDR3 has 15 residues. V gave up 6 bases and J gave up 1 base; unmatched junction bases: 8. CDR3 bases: TGTGCCAGCAGGGCCAGCGAGGGGGCGAACACTGAAGCTTTCTTT. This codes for CASRASEGANTEAFF.